This TCR beta chain was sequenced during a study of human versus mouse CDR3 diversity and MHC coevolution. Points from the study as a whole: Compared with mice, human CDR3s carried more deletions and insertions on average. iCHAO1 estimated the human TCR beta repertoire at some 1.6 million clonotypes.

Naive CD4 T cells, CD45RO-negative and CD62L-positive, were flow-sorted from PBMCs. V was pared by 1 base and J by 2 bases, with 12 bases between. CDR3 length: 16 residues. Germline assignment: CDR1 SGHTA and CDR2 FQGNSA. Sequenced by immunoSEQ multiplex PCR; TCRdb stores in-frame clones only, minus some. The sample has tens of thousands of clones, around 93% seen once; the top ten hold about 1.5%. Remarks on this clone: Its target is unknown.

The sequencing sample was made of naive CD4+ T cells from blood. Noted subset: CD45RO-negative CD62L-positive naive CD4 T cells. The V and J genes are TRBV7-2 and TRBJ2-1; D not resolved. The TCR comes from a person between 25 and 69 years old in good health. The CDR3 reads CASSLGSVFTYNEQFF. CDR3 in DNA: TGTGCCAGCAGCTTAGGCTCGGTGTTTACCTACAATGAGCAGTTCTTC. The whole variable domain, remainder taken from reference TRBV7-2 and TRBJ2-1, is GAGVSQSPSNKVTEKGKDVELRCDPISGHTALYWYRQSLGQGLEFLIYFQGNSAPDKSGLPSDRFSAERTGGSVSTLTIQRTQQEDSAVYLCASSLGSVFTYNEQFFGPGTRLTVL.